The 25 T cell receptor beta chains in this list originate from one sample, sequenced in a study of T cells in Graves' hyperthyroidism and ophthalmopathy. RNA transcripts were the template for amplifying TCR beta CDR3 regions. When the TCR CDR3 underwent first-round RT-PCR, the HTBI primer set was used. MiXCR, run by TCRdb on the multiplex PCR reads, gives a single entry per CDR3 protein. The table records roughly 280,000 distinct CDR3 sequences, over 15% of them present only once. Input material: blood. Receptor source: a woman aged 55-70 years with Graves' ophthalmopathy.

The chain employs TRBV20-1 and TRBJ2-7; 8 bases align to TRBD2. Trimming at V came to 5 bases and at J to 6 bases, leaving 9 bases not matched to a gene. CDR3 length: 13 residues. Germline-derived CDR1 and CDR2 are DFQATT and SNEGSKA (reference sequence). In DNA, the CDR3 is TGCAGTGCTGGGGGGGCGGGGGGAGGCGAGCAGTACTTC. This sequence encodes CSAGGAGGGEQYF.

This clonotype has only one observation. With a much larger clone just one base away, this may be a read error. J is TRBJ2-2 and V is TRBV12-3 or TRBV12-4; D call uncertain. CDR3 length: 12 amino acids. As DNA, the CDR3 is TGTGTCAGCAGAGAGGCGGCTAGGGAGCTGTTTTTT. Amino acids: CVSREAARELFF.

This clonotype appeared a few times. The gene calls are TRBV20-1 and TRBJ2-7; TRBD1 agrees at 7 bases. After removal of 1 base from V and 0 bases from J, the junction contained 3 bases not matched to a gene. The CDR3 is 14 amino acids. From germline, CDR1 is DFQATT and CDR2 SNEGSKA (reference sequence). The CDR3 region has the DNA TGCAGTGCTAGAGGGACAGGCGTCTCCTACGAGCAGTACTTC. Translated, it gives CSARGTGVSYEQYF.

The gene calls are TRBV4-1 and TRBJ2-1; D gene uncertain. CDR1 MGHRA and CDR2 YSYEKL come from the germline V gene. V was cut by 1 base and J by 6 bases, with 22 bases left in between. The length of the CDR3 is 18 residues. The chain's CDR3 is CASSQGVLRRSLTNEQFF. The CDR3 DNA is TGCGCCAGCAGCCAAGGGGTTTTAAGGCGGAGTCTCACCAATGAGCAGTTCTTC.

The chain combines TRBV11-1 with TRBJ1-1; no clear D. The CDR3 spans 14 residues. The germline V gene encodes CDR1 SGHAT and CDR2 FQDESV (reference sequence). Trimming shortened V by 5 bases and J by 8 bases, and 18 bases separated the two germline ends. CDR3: CASSQLAEFGEAFF. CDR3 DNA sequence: TGTGCCAGCAGCCAACTAGCGGAGTTTGGGGAAGCTTTCTTT.

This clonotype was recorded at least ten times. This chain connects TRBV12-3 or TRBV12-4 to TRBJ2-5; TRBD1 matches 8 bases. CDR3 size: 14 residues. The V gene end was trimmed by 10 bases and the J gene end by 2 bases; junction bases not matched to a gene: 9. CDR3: CANKTQGGQETQYF. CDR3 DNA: TGTGCCAACAAGACACAGGGGGGACAAGAGACCCAGTACTTC.

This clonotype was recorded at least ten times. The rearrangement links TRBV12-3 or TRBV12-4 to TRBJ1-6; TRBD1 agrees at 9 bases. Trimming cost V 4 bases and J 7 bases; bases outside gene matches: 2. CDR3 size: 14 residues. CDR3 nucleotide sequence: TGTGCCAGCAGTTGGGACAGGGAGAATTCACCCCTCCACTTT. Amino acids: CASSWDRENSPLHF.

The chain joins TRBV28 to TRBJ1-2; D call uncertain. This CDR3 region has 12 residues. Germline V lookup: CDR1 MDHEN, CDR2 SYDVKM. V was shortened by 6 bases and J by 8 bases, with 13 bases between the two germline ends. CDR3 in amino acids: CASRPRKVGYTF. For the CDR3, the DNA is TGTGCCAGCAGGCCCCGAAAGGTGGGCTACACCTTC.

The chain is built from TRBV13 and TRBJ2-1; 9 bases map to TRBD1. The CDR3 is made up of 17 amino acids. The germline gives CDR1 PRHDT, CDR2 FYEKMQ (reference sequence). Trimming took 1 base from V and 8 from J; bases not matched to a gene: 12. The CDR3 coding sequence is TGTGCCAGCAGCTTAGTTATGGGACAGGGTATTTGGGATGAGCAGTTCTTC. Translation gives CASSLVMGQGIWDEQFF. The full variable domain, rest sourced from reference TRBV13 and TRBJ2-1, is AAGVIQSPRHLIKEKRETATLKCYPIPRHDTVYWYQQGPGQDPQFLISFYEKMQSDKGSIPDRFSAQQFSDYHSELNMSSLELGDSALYFCASSLVMGQGIWDEQFFGPGTRLTVL.

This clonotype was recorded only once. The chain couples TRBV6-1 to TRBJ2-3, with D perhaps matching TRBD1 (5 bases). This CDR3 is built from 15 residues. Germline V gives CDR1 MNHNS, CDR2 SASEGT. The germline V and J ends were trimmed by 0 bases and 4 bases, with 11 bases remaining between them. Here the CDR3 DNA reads TGTGCCAGCAGTGAAGCGCTAGAACAGGCAGATACGCAGTATTTT. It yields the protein CASSEALEQADTQYF.

CDR3 sequence (DNA): TGTGCCAGCAGCGAGAGGACAGGGGCCCTTTATGGGGCCAACGTCCTGACTTTC. This codes for CASSERTGALYGANVLTF. V gene TRBV9 combines with J gene TRBJ2-6, with 9 bases matching TRBD1. The CDR3 contains 18 residues. The J segment lost 3 bases and the V segment lost 3 bases, leaving 10 bases of the junction unmatched. CDR1 SGDLS and CDR2 YYNGEE come from the germline V gene.

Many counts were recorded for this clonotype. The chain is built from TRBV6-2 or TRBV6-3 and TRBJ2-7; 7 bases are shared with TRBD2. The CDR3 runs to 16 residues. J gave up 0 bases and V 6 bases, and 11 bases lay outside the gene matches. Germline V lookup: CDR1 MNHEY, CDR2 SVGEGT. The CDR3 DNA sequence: TGTGCCAGCAGGCAAAGACTAGCCCGCCACTCCTACGAGCAGTACTTC. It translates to CASRQRLARHSYEQYF.

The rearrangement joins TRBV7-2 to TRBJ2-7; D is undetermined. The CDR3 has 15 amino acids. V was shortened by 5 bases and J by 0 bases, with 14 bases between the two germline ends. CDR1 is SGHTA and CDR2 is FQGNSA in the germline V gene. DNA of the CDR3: TGTGCCAGCAGCCCCAGGCGTGTCGTCTCCTACGAGCAGTACTTC. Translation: CASSPRRVVSYEQYF.

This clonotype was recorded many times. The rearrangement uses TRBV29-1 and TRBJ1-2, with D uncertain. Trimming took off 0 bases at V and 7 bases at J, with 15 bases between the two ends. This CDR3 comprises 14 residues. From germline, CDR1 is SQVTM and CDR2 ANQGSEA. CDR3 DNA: TGCAGCGTTGAAGAGAAGGAAGCTGGTGGTGGCTACACCTTC. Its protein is CSVEEKEAGGGYTF.

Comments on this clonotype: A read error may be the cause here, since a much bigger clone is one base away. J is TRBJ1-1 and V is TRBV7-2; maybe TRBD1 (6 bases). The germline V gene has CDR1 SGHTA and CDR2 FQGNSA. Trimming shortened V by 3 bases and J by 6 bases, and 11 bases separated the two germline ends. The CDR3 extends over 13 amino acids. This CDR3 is CASSLGAPAEAFF. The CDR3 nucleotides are TGTGCCAGCAGCTTGGGGGCCCCCGCTGAAGCTTTCTTT.

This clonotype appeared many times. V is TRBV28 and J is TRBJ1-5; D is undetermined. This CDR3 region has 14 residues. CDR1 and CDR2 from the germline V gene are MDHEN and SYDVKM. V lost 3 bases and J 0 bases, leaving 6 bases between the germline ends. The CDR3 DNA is TGTGCCAGCAGTTTCGGGTATAGCAATCAGCCCCAGCATTTT. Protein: CASSFGYSNQPQHF.

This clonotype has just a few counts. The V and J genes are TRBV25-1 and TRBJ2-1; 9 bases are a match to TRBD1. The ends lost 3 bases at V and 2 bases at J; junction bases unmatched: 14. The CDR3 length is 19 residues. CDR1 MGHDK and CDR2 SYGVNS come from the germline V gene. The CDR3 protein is CASSDSLVLGQGTYNEQFF. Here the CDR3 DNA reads TGTGCCAGCAGTGACTCGTTAGTGTTGGGACAGGGAACCTACAATGAGCAGTTCTTC.

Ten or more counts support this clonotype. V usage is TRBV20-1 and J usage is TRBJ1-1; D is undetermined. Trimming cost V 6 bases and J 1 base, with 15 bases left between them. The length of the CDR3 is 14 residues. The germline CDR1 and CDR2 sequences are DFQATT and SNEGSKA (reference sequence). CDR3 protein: CSAPFHPGNTEAFF. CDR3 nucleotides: TGCAGTGCACCCTTCCATCCAGGGAACACTGAAGCTTTCTTT.

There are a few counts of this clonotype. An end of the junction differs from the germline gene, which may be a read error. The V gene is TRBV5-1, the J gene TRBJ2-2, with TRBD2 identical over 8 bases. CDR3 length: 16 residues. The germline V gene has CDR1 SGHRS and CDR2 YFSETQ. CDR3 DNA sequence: TGCGCCAGCAGTCCGCCTAGCGGGCGTTACACCGGGGAGCTGGTTTTT. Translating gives CASSPPSGRYTGELVF.

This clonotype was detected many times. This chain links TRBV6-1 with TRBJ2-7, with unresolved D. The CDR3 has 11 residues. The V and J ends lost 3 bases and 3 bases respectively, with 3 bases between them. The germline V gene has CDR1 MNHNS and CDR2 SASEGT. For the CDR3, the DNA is TGTGCCAGCAGTGATGTCTACGAGCAGTACTTC. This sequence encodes CASSDVYEQYF.

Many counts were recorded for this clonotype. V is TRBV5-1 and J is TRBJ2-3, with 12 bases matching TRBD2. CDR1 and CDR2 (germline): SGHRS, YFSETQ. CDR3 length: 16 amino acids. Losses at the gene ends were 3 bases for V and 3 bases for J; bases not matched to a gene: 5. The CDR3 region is CASSSLAGGPTDTQYF. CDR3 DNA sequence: TGCGCCAGCAGCTCCCTAGCGGGAGGGCCGACAGATACGCAGTATTTT.

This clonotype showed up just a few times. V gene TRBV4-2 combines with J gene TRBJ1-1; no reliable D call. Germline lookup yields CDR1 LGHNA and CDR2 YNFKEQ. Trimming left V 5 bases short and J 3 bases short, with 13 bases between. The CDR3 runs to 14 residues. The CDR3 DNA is TGTGCCAGCAGCTTAAAGATATGGGACACTGAAGCTTTCTTT. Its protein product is CASSLKIWDTEAFF.

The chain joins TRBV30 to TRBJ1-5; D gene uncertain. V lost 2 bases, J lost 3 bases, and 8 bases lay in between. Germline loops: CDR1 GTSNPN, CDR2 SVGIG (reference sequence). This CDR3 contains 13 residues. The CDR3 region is CAWSMDPNQPQHF. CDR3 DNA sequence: TGTGCCTGGAGTATGGACCCCAATCAGCCCCAGCATTTT.

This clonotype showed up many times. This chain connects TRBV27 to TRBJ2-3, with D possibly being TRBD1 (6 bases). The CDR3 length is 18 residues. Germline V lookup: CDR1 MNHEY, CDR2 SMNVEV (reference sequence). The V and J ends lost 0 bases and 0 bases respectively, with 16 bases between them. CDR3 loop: CASSLSFPGASSTDTQYF. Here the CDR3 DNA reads TGTGCCAGCAGTTTATCATTTCCAGGGGCGAGTAGCACAGATACGCAGTATTTT.

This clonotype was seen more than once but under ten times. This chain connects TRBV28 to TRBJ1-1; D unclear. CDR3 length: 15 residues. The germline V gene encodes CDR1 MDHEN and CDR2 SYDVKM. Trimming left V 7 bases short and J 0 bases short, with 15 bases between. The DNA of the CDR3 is TGTGCCAGCATCGTCGGGAATCACATGAACACTGAAGCTTTCTTT. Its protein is CASIVGNHMNTEAFF.